The TCR beta chain described here comes from a study of T cells in localized non-small cell lung cancer. Some clones are missing from TCRdb's copy, which holds only in-frame ones; the method was immunoSEQ multiplex PCR. The repertoire holds 35,000 to 45,000 clones, with roughly four fifths as singletons. The sequence came from a male donor older than 55 with stage III squamous cell lung carcinoma. Sequenced here: peripheral blood, sampled before any cancer treatment.

CDR3 protein: CASSFAVGSRTEAFF. The CDR3 DNA is TGCGCCAGCAGCTTTGCAGTCGGGTCGAGGACTGAAGCTTTCTTT. V and J are TRBV5-1 and TRBJ1-1; D remains unclear. V was clipped by 2 bases and J by 5 bases, with 16 bases between them. CDR1 is SGHRS, CDR2 YFSETQ, per germline. CDR3 length: 15 amino acids.